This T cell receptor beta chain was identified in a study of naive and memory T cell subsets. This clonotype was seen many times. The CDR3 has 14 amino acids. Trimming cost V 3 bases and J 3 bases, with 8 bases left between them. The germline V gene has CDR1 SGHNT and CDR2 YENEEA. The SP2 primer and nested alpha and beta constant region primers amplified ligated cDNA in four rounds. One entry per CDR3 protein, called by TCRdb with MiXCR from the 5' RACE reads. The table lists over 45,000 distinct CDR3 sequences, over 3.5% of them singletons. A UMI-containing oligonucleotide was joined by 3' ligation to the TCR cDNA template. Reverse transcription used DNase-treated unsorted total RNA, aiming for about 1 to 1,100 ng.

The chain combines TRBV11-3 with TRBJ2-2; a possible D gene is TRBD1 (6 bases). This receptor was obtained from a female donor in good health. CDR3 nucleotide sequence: TGTGCCAGCAGCTTTGGACAGTACACCGGGGAGCTGTTTTTT. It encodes CASSFGQYTGELFF.